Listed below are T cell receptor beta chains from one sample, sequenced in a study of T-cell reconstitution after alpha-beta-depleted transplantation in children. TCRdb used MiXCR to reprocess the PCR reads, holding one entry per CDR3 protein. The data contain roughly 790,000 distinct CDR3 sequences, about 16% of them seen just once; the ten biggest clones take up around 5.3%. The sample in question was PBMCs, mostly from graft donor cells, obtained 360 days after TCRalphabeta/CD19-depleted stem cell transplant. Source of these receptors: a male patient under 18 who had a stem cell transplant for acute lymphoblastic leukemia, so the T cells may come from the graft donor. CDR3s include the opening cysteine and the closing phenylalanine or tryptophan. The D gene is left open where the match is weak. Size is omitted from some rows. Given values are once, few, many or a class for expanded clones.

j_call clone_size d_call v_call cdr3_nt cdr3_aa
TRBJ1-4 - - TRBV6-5 TGTGCCAGCAGTCACCGGGTGAGGGGGTCCTATGAAAAACTGTTTTTT CASSHRVRGSYEKLFF
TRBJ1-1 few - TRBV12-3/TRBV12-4 TGTGCCAGCAGTTTAGCGATTGGAGGGGTCATTGAAGCTTTCTTT CASSLAIGGVIEAFF
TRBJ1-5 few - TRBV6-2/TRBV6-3 TGTGCCAGCAGTTATGCTCTTTCAGGGGTGGACAATCAGCCCCAGCATTTT CASSYALSGVDNQPQHF
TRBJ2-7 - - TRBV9 TGTGCCAGCAGCGTAGCTGCGGGGACCTCCTACGAGCAGTACTTC CASSVAAGTSYEQYF
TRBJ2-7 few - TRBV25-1 TGTGCCAGCAGTGAATTGAGGGGCTTC CASSELRGF
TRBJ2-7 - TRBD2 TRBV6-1 TGTGCCAGCAGTCGAACCCCGGGACTAGGTATGGGCTACGAGCAGTACTTC CASSRTPGLGMGYEQYF
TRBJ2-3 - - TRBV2 TGTGCCAGCAACACCTTGGGGCTTCTAACAGATACGCAGTATTTT CASNTLGLLTDTQYF
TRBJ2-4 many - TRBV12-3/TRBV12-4 TGTGCCAGCAGCCTCCTCCGAAACATTCAGTACTTC CASSLLRNIQYF
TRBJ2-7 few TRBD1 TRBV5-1 TGCGCCAGCGGCCGGGACAGAACCTACGAGCAGTACTTC CASGRDRTYEQYF
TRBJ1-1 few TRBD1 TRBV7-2 TGTGCCAGCAGCTTCGACGCAGGGGGGCCTGAAGCTTTCTTT CASSFDAGGPEAFF